Below, 20 T cell receptor beta chains from the same sample are listed, as sequenced in a study of post-analysis software for immune sequencing data. No cognate antigen is known for these TCRs. Whole-study results and caveats: TRBV segments more frequent in patients than in controls numbered roughly 5 and included TRBV5-6, TRBV5-1 and TRBV20-1.

Unique molecular identifiers featured in each of the TCR beta cDNA libraries. MiXCR, run by TCRdb on the PCR reads, gives a single entry per CDR3 protein. The sample lists 650,000 to 850,000 distinct CDR3 sequences; about 53% were seen once. Sequencing was done on a sample of blood. All receptors derive from a girl aged 5-17 years with multiple sclerosis.

This clonotype was detected only a few times. The genes are TRBV12-3 or TRBV12-4 and TRBJ1-2, with D possibly TRBD1 on 5 matching bases. The CDR3 has 14 amino acids. V was clipped by 6 bases and J by 6 bases, with 17 bases between them. The CDR3: CASRSLSSGNGYTF. CDR3 sequence (DNA): TGTGCCAGCAGGTCTTTAAGTTCAGGGAATGGCTACACCTTC.

CDR3 loop: CASSLNGATVNYGYTF. The DNA of the CDR3 is TGCGCCAGCAGCTTGAATGGGGCTACTGTCAACTATGGCTACACCTTC. The chain couples TRBV5-1 to TRBJ1-2; TRBD1 might be the D (5 bases). CDR3 length: 16 residues. The germline V gene has CDR1 SGHRS and CDR2 YFSETQ. V was cut by 1 base and J by 2 bases, with 15 bases left in between.

The chain recombines TRBV18 with TRBJ1-1; D perhaps matches TRBD1 (5 bases). The CDR3 sequence is 13 residues long. Germline CDR1 is KGHSH and CDR2 is LQKENI. Trimming pared 2 bases from V and 5 bases from J, leaving 9 bases between. The CDR3 loop reads CASSPSGGTEAFF. CDR3 in DNA: TGTGCCAGCTCACCAAGTGGGGGGACTGAAGCTTTCTTT.

This clonotype has only one observation. The V call is TRBV12-5, the J call TRBJ1-1, with 9 bases that match TRBD2. The DNA end lines up better with TRBJ2-1; the J call may be wrong. This CDR3 is 13 amino acids long. CDR1 is LGHNT, CDR2 FRNRAP, per germline. DNA for the CDR3: TGTGCCGCTGGGGCGGGAGGGCCAGGTGAGCAGTTCTTC. It translates to CAAGAGGPGEQFF.

The V call is TRBV5-6, the J call TRBJ1-1; unclear D gene. The CDR3 sequence is 13 residues long. Germline-derived CDR1 and CDR2 are SGHDT and YYEEEE. V was pared by 0 bases and J by 6 bases, with 9 bases between. This chain's CDR3 is CASSLGEGPEAFF. The CDR3, as DNA: TGTGCCAGCAGCTTGGGCGAGGGCCCTGAAGCTTTCTTT.

J is TRBJ2-4 and V is TRBV6-5, with a tentative D call TRBD1 (6 bases). Germline CDR1 is MNHEY and CDR2 is SVGAGI. Deletions cut 6 bases from V and 6 bases from J, with 9 bases between. There are 12 residues in the CDR3. CDR3 DNA: TGTGCCAGCAGCCCAGGGGTAAACATTCAGTACTTC. Translated: CASSPGVNIQYF.

The rearrangement joins TRBV7-2 to TRBJ2-3; 9 bases agree with TRBD2. Germline values: CDR1 SGHTA, CDR2 FQGNSA. This CDR3 is 16 amino acids long. The V gene end was trimmed by 3 bases and the J gene end by 5 bases; junction bases not matched to a gene: 9. The CDR3 DNA follows: TGTGCCAGCAGCTTGGCCCCCGCGGGGGGGCAAGATACGCAGTATTTT. Its protein is CASSLAPAGGQDTQYF.

J is TRBJ2-7 and V is TRBV13, with 14 bases aligning to TRBD2. V dropped 4 bases and J dropped 5; count of bases not matched to a gene: 7. The CDR3 loop spans 16 amino acids. Germline CDR1 is PRHDT and CDR2 is FYEKMQ (reference sequence). The CDR3 DNA reads as TGTGCCAGCAGCTCTATGACTAGCGGGAGGGCGAACGAGCAGTACTTC. Its translation: CASSSMTSGRANEQYF.

The chain joins TRBV5-1 to TRBJ2-3; 7 bases are a match to TRBD2. The CDR3 length is 16 residues. Trimming cost V 4 bases and J 6 bases; bases outside gene matches: 14. Per germline, CDR1 SGHRS and CDR2 YFSETQ. CDR3 region: CASSPRSSGSGDTQYF. The CDR3 DNA is TGCGCCAGCAGCCCCCGGTCTAGCGGTTCGGGTGATACGCAGTATTTT.

This clonotype was seen a handful of times. The chain recombines TRBV6-5 with TRBJ2-7, with D possibly being TRBD1 (5 bases). This CDR3 spans 12 amino acids. From germline, CDR1 is MNHEY and CDR2 SVGAGI. With 6 bases removed from V and 6 bases from J, the gap between germline ends came to 12 bases. The DNA for the CDR3 is TGTGCCAGCAGAAAGGACATTTTCGAGCAGTACTTC. It codes for CASRKDIFEQYF.

This clonotype has just one count. The DNA is omitted, as the CDR3 cannot be located on it reliably, and the CDR3 follows TCRdb's listing. The chain combines TRBV4-1 with TRBJ2-2; TRBD1, the D gene given by the table, was not confirmed from the DNA. Germline V gene sequence: CDR1 MGHRA, CDR2 YSYEKL. The CDR3 is 24 amino acids long, termini counted. CDR3 region: CASSPWEVTTYEQYFGPGTGELFF.

The chain recombines TRBV19 with TRBJ1-2; possible D gene TRBD1, 5 bases. Germline lookup yields CDR1 LNHDA and CDR2 SQIVND (reference sequence). The CDR3 runs to 14 residues. V gave up 2 bases and J gave up 6 bases, with 13 bases separating them. The chain's CDR3 is CASSITGPAHGYTF. CDR3 coding DNA: TGTGCCAGTAGTATAACGGGACCAGCGCATGGCTACACCTTC.

The rearrangement uses TRBV20-1 and TRBJ2-3; D remains ambiguous. The CDR3 has 14 residues. Germline CDR1 reads DFQATT; CDR2 reads SNEGSKA (reference sequence). Trimming stripped 3 bases from V and 0 bases from J, with 10 bases between. This CDR3 is CSASGPPSTDTQYF. Here the CDR3 DNA reads TGCAGTGCTAGCGGGCCCCCTAGCACAGATACGCAGTATTTT.

This clonotype was counted a few times. The genes are TRBV20-1 and TRBJ1-2, with 7 positions matching TRBD1. In germline, CDR1 is DFQATT, CDR2 SNEGSKA (reference sequence). This CDR3 spans 16 amino acids. With V trimmed by 0 bases and J by 4 bases, 11 bases remained unmatched. The chain's CDR3 is CSARDFGQAAGYGYTF. The CDR3 nucleotides read TGCAGTGCTAGAGACTTCGGACAGGCCGCCGGCTATGGCTACACCTTC.

The chain recombines TRBV14 with TRBJ2-6; no clear D. Germline V gene lookup returns CDR1 SGHDN and CDR2 FVKESK. V gave up 1 base and J gave up 0 bases, with 4 bases separating them. This CDR3 is 15 amino acids long. The CDR3 coding sequence is TGTGCCAGCAGCCAAGCCCACTCTGGGGCCAACGTCCTGACTTTC. This gives the protein CASSQAHSGANVLTF.

This clonotype was detected only a few times. The chain recombines TRBV6-6 with TRBJ2-5; the D gene is possibly TRBD2 (6 bases). TRBJ2-7 matches the DNA end more closely, so the J call is doubtful. Germline loops: CDR1 MNHNY, CDR2 SVGAGI (reference sequence). The CDR3 consists of 13 residues. The CDR3 here is CASSPDGGYEQYF. In nucleotides, the CDR3 is TGTGCCAGCAGTCCGGACGGGGGATACGAGCAGTACTTC.

V usage is TRBV6-2 or TRBV6-3 and J usage is TRBJ2-1; 9 positions match TRBD2. V lost 6 bases to trimming and J lost 0 bases; unmatched junction nucleotides: 15. CDR3 length: 19 residues. The germline V gene encodes CDR1 MNHEY and CDR2 SVGEGT. The CDR3 protein is CASSLGGGRASYSYNEQFF. CDR3 DNA: TGTGCCAGCAGCTTAGGGGGCGGGAGGGCCTCCTACTCCTACAATGAGCAGTTCTTC.

V and J are TRBV20-1 and TRBJ2-5; maybe TRBD2 (6 bases). The end of the DNA aligns better with TRBJ2-7, so the J call may be wrong. Germline V gives CDR1 DFQATT, CDR2 SNEGSKA (reference sequence). This CDR3 spans 15 amino acids. CDR3 DNA: TGCAGTGCACCAGCTGTCATTGGGGAGGAATACGAGCAGTACTTC. It specifies CSAPAVIGEEYEQYF.

V usage is TRBV7-8 and J usage is TRBJ2-4; the D gene is possibly TRBD1 (6 bases). Trimming left V 1 base short and J 13 bases short, with 20 bases between. CDR3 length: 15 amino acids. CDR1 and CDR2 (germline): SGHVS, FQNEAQ. CDR3: CASSLVSQGEVAQYF. CDR3 sequence (DNA): TGTGCCAGCAGCTTAGTTTCACAGGGTGAAGTTGCCCAGTACTTC.

V is TRBV3-1 and J is TRBJ2-5, with TRBD2 matching 8 bases. Judging by the DNA end, TRBJ2-7 fits better; the J call may be wrong. The CDR3 consists of 16 residues. The V gene's germline CDR1 is LGHDT and CDR2 YNNKEL (reference sequence). The CDR3 is CASSQDRLANTYEQYF. The DNA for the CDR3 is TGTGCCAGCAGCCAAGATCGACTAGCGAATACCTACGAGCAGTACTTC.